The T cell receptor beta chain under discussion was sequenced for a study of blood T cell repertoires in COVID-19. Turning to the study itself: Acute and convalescent COVID-19 specimens originated in the United States, Italy and Spain.

A few counts support this clone. The CDR3 has 15 residues. The germline CDR1 and CDR2 sequences are SGHTA and FQGNSA. V was trimmed by 5 bases and J by 4 bases, leaving 18 bases between them. Per the authors' pipeline: Amplification of reference gene primers was used by the study to estimate nucleated cell counts. Repertoires were generated with immunoSEQ multiplex PCR, while TCRdb's copy carries only in-frame clones and drops some. V and J calls and clone size come straight from that table; D and trimming were deduced from the DNA. This sample has about 260,000 clones, with about 85% found just once.

This clonotype was obtained from a woman aged 45 to 65 who had recovered from COVID-19. This sequence joins TRBV7-2 and TRBJ2-7; D not resolved. Sequenced material: peripheral blood. CDR3 DNA sequence: TGTGCCAGCAGCCTTACAGTAGGTGGTATATACGAGCAGTACTTC. The encoded protein is CASSLTVGGIYEQYF.